The TCR beta chain described here comes from a study of cytomegalovirus exposure and HLA in healthy donors. The germline CDR1 and CDR2 sequences are LGHNA and YSLEER. CDR3 size: 18 residues. V lost 0 bases and J lost 1; bases outside the gene matches: 10. As regards this clone: What it binds is not known.

The donors gave bone marrow, and they were healthy. Study-level points and caveats: Apparent HLA restriction characterized most CMV-associated TCR beta chains in a later analysis.

With 60 Vbeta and 13 Jbeta primers, the PCR was carried out. The method was immunoSEQ multiplex PCR; TCRdb's version includes in-frame clones alone and lacks a portion of them. This table holds some 140,000 clones, 79% found once. The sequenced sample was PBMCs. The chain is built from TRBV4-3 and TRBJ2-7, with 9 bases aligning to TRBD1. The TCR was taken from a man aged 25-40 years in good health and CMV-seropositive. Here the CDR3 reads CASSQDRRQGVASYEQYF. The CDR3 DNA follows: TGCGCCAGCAGCCAAGATAGGAGACAGGGGGTGGCGTCCTACGAGCAGTACTTC.